This is a list of T cell receptor beta chains from one sample in a study of blood T cell repertoires in COVID-19. Libraries were prepared by immunoSEQ multiplex PCR; TCRdb keeps only in-frame clonotypes and omits some of them. The sample contains some 83,000 clones, around 80% of which appear only once. The sequenced material came from peripheral blood. These receptors were collected from a man in his forties or fifties with acute or convalescent COVID-19. Both conserved end residues are part of each CDR3. A D gene is named only where the DNA matches it firmly. Rows give clone size only sometimes, using once, few, many, or a class for an expanded clone.

abundance,d_gene,v_gene,j_gene,CDR3aa,CDR3nt
once,.,TRBV6-5,TRBJ1-4,CASKTGTNEKLFF,TGTGCCAGCAAGACAGGAACTAATGAAAAACTGTTTTTT
.,.,TRBV29-1,TRBJ2-4,CSVVKQGDQYF,TGCAGCGTTGTAAAACAGGGTGATCAGTACTTC
.,.,TRBV5-4,TRBJ2-7,CASSPTTSTPYEQYF,TGTGCCAGCAGCCCGACGACTAGTACGCCCTACGAGCAGTACTTC
.,TRBD2,TRBV3-1/TRBV3-2,TRBJ2-5,CASSPPTSPIQETQYF,TGTGCCAGCAGCCCCCCGACTAGCCCTATACAAGAGACCCAGTACTTC
.,.,TRBV11-2,TRBJ1-1,CASSLEAGTEAFF,TGTGCCAGCAGCTTAGAGGCGGGGACTGAAGCTTTCTTT
.,.,TRBV5-1,TRBJ1-1,CASSLVSGSNTEAFF,TGCGCCAGCAGCTTGGTCTCAGGGTCGAACACTGAAGCTTTCTTT
once,.,TRBV7-3,TRBJ1-1,CASSLSDTHTEAFF,TGTGCCAGCAGCTTAAGTGACACCCACACTGAAGCTTTCTTT
.,TRBD2,TRBV4-2,TRBJ2-1,CASSQKGTTRNNEQFF,TGTGCCAGCAGCCAAAAGGGGACTACTAGGAACAATGAGCAGTTCTTC
.,.,TRBV7-5,TRBJ2-5,CARSRGGALRETQYF,TGTGCCAGAAGCCGAGGGGGAGCCCTTCGAGAGACCCAGTACTTC
once,TRBD1,TRBV27,TRBJ2-2,CASSPGTAGELFF,TGTGCCAGCAGCCCTGGGACAGCCGGGGAGCTGTTTTTT
few,.,TRBV6-2/TRBV6-3,TRBJ1-1,CASSYAGLNTEAFF,TGTGCCAGCAGTTACGCAGGATTGAACACTGAAGCTTTCTTT
.,.,TRBV9,TRBJ1-5,CASRGPKSNQPQHF,TGTGCCAGCAGGGGCCCCAAGAGCAATCAGCCCCAGCATTTT